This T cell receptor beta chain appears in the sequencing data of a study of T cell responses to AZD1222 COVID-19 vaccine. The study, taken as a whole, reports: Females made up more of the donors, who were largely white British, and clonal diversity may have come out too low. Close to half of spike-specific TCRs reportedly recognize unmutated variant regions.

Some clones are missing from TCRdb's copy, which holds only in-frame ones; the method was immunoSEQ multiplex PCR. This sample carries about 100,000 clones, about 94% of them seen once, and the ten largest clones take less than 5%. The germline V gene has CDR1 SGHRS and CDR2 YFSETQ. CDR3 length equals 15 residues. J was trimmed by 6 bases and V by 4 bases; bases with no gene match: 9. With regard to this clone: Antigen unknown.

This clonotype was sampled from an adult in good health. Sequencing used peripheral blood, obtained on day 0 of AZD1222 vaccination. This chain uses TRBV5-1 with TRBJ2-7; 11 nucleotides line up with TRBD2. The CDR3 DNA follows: TGCGCCAGCAGCGTATCCGGGACTAGCGGTGTCGAGCAGTACTTC. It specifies CASSVSGTSGVEQYF.